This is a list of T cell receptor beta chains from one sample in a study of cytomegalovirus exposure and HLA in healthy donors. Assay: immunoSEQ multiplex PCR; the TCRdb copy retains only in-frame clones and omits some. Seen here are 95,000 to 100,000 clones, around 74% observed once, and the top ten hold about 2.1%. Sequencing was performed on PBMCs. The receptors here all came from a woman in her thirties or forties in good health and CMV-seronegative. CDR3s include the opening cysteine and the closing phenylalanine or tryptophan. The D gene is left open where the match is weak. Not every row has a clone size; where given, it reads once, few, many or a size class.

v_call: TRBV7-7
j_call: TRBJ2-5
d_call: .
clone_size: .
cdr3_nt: TGTGCTAGCAGCCCATGGGACACGCCAGGAGAGACCCAGTACTTC
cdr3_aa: CASSPWDTPGETQYF

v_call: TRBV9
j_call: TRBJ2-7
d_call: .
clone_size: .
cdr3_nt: TGTGCCAGCAGTCCAACCGGGACTCACTCCTACGAGCAGTACTTC
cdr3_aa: CASSPTGTHSYEQYF

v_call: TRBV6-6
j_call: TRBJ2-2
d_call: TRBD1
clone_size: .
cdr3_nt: TGTGCCAGCAGCCGACAGGGGGGATCCGGGGAGCTGTTTTTT
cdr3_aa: CASSRQGGSGELFF

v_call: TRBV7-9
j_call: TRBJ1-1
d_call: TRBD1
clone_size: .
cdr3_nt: TGTTCCAGCAGACGCGAGGGGGCCACTGAAGCTTTCTTT
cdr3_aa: CSSRREGATEAFF

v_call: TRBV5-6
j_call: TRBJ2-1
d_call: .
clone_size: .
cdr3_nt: TGTGCCAGCAGCTTCCCCCCCTCTGGCGGGGTATACAATGAGCAGTTCTTC
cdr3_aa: CASSFPPSGGVYNEQFF

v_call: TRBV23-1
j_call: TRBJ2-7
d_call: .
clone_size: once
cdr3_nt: TGCGCCAGCAGTCAATCTCCCGTGGGAGGGCAGTACTTC
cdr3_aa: CASSQSPVGGQYF

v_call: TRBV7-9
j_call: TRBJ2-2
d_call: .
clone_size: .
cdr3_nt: TGTGCCAGCAGCCCCCAACAAAGCGCCGGGGAGCTGTTTTTT
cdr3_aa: CASSPQQSAGELFF

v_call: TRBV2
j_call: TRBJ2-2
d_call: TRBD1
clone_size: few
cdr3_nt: TGTGCCAGCAGGACCCGGAGCAGGGGGAGCACCGGGGAGCTGTTTTTT
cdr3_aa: CASRTRSRGSTGELFF

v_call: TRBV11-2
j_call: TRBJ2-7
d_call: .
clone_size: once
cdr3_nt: TGTGCCAGCAGAGCTTATTACCAGGGGCGAAACTCCTACGAGCAGTACTTC
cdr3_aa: CASRAYYQGRNSYEQYF

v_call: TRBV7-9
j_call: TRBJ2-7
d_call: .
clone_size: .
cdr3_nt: TGTGCCAGCAGCCCGGGACACAACTACGAGCAGTACTTC
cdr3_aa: CASSPGHNYEQYF

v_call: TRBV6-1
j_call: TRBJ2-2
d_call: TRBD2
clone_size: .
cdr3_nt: TGTGCCAGCAGTGAATGGGACTACTCCACCGGGGAGCTGTTTTTT
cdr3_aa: CASSEWDYSTGELFF

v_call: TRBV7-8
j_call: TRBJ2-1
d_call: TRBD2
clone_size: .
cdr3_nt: TGTGCCAGCAGCTTTGGACTAGCGGGTGAGCAGTTCTTC
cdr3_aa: CASSFGLAGEQFF

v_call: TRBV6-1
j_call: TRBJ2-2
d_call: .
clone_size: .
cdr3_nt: TGTGCCAGCACGGGACTTCGAATTACCGGGGAGCTGTTTTTT
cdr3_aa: CASTGLRITGELFF

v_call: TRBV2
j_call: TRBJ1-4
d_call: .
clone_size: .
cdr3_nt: TGTGCCAGCAGAGTAAGGGGGTCTAATGAAAAACTGTTTTTT
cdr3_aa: CASRVRGSNEKLFF

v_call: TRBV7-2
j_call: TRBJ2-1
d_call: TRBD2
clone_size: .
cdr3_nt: TGTGCCAGCAGTCCAACCCTCGGACTAGCGGGGGGGGGAGAGCAGTTCTTC
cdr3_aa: CASSPTLGLAGGGEQFF

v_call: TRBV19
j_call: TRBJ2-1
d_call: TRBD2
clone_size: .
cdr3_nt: TGTGCCAGTAGAGCGGGAACCAGCTACAATGAGCAGTTCTTC
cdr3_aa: CASRAGTSYNEQFF

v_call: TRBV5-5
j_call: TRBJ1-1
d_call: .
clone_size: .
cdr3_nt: TGTGCCAGCAGCGCGACAGGGAACACTGAAGCTTTCTTT
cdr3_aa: CASSATGNTEAFF

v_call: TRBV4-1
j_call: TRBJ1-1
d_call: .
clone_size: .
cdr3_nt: TGCGCCAGCAGCCAAGCAGGGATTTCGAACACTGAAGCTTTCTTT
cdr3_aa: CASSQAGISNTEAFF

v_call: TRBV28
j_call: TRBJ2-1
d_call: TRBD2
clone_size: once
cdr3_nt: TGTGCCAGCAGTTCCCCTTCACCGAGCGGGGGGTGGGGTAATGAGCAGTTCTTC
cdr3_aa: CASSSPSPSGGWGNEQFF

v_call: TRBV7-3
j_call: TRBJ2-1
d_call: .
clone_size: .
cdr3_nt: TGTGCCAGCAGCTTATCCCCGGGACATAGTCCCTACAATGAGCAGTTCTTC
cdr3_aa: CASSLSPGHSPYNEQFF

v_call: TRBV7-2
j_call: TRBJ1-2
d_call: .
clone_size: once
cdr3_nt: TGTGCCAGCAGCTTAGGTGGCTTCTATGGCTACACCTTC
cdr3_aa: CASSLGGFYGYTF

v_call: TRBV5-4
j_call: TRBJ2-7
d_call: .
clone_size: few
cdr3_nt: TGTGCCAGCAGCGGACGAATGGAGGGTAGCGAGCAGTACTTC
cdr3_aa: CASSGRMEGSEQYF

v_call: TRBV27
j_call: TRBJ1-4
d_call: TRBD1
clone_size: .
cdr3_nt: TGTGCCAGCAGTCCGGGGACAGGGGTGGGAAAACTGTTTTTT
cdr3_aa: CASSPGTGVGKLFF

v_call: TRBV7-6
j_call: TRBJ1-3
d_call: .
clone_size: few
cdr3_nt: TGTGCCAGCAGCCCCCATACTCGAAACACCATATATTTT
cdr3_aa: CASSPHTRNTIYF

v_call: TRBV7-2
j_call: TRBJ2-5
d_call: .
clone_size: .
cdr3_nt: TGTGCCAGCAGCCAGTACCAAGAGACCCAGTACTTC
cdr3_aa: CASSQYQETQYF

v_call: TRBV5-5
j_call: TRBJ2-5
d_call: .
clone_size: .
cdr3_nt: TGTGCCAGCAGCTTTTTTGCAAGCCCAGAGACCCAGTACTTC
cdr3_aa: CASSFFASPETQYF

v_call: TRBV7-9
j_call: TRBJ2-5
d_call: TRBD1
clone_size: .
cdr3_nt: TGTGCCAGCAGCTTCCGGGACAGAGATCAAGAGACCCAGTACTTC
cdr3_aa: CASSFRDRDQETQYF

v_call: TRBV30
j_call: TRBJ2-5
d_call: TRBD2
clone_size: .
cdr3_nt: TGTGCCTGGAGCGCGACTAGCGTACAGACCCAGTACTTC
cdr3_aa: CAWSATSVQTQYF

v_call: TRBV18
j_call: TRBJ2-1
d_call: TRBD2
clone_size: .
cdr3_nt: TGTGCCAGCTCACCGGGACTAGTCTCCTACAATGAGCAGTTCTTC
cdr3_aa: CASSPGLVSYNEQFF

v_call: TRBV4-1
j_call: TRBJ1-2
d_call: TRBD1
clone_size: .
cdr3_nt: TGCGCCAGCAGCCAAGATAGGGGGCCCTCCCACTATGGCTACACCTTC
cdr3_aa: CASSQDRGPSHYGYTF

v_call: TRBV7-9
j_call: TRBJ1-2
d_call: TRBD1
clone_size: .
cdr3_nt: TGTTCCAGTCGACCCGGGACAGGGGACTATGGCTACACCTTC
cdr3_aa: CSSRPGTGDYGYTF